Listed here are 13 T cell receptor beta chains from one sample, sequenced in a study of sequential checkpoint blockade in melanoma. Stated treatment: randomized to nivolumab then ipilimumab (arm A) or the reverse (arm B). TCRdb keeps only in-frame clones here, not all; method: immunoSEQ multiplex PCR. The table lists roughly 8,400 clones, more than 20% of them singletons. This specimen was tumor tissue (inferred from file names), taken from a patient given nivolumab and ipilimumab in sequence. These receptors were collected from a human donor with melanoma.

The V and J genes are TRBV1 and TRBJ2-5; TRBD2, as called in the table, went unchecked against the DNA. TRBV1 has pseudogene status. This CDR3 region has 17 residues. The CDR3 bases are TGCGCCAGCAGCCAAGCCCAATTAGCGGGGGGGCAAGAGACCCAGTACTTC. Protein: CASSQAQLAGGQETQYF.

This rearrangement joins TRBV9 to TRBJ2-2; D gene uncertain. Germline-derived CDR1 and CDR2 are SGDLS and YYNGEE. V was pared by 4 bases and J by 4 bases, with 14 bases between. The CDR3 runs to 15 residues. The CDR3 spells CASSSAPVSTGELFF. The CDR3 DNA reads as TGTGCCAGCAGCTCGGCTCCCGTGTCCACCGGGGAGCTGTTTTTT.

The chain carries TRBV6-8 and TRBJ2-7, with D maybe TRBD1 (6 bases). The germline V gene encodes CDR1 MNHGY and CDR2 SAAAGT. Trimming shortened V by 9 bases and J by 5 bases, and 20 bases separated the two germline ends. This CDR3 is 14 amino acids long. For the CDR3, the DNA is TGTGCCAGTAGACAGACAGGTTGGGTTGACGAGCAGTACTTC. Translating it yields CASRQTGWVDEQYF.

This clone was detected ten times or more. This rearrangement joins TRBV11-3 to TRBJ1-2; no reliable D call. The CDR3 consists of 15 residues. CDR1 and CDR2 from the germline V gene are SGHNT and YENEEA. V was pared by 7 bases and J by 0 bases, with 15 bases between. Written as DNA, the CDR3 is TGTGCCAGCATAATCTTTGGCATTTCTAACTATGGCTACACCTTC. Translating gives CASIIFGISNYGYTF.

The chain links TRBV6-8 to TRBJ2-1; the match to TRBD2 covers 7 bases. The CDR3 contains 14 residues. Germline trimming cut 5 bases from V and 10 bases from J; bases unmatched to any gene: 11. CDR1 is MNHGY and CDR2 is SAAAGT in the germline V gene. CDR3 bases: TGTGCCAGCAGTGTCTTGGGGGGGGGAGGGGAGCAGTTCTTC. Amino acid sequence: CASSVLGGGGEQFF.

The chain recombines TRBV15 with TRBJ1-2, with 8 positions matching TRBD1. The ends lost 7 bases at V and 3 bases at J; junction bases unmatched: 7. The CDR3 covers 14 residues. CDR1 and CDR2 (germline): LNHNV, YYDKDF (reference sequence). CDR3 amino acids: CATTGSGGYYGYTF. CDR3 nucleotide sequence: TGTGCCACCACAGGGTCAGGGGGCTACTATGGCTACACCTTC.

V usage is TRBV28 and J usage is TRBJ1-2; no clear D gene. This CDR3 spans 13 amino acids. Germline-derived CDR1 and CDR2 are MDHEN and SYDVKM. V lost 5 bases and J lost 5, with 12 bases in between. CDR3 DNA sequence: TGTGCCAGCAGTCCCCGAATTTGGTATGGCTACACCTTC. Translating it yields CASSPRIWYGYTF.

The CDR3, as DNA: TGTGCCATCAGTGAGTCGATTGGGTTACAAGAGACCCAGTACTTC. This encodes CAISESIGLQETQYF. The genes are TRBV10-3 and TRBJ2-5; D is uncertain. Looked up from germline, CDR1 is ENHRY and CDR2 is SYGVKD. The CDR3 spans 15 residues. Deletions cut 0 bases from V and 2 bases from J, with 10 bases between.

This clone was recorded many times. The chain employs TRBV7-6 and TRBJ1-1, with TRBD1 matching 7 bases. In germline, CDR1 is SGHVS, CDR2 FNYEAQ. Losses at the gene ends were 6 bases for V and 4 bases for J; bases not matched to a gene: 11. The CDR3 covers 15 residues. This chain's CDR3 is CASRKHRGGGTEAFF. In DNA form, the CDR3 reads TGTGCCAGCAGGAAACACAGGGGAGGGGGCACTGAAGCTTTCTTT.

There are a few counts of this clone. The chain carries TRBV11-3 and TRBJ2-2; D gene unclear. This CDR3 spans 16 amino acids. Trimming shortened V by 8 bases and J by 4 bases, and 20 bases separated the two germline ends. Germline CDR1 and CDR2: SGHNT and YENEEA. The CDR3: CASGSLDGPLTGELFF. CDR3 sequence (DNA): TGTGCCAGCGGTTCTCTCGACGGGCCCCTCACCGGGGAGCTGTTTTTT.

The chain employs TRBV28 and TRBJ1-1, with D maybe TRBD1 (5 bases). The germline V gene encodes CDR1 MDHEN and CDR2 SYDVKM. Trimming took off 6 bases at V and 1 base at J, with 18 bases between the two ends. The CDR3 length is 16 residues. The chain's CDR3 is CASRLLVGRTNTEAFF. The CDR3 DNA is TGTGCCAGCAGGTTACTTGTGGGGCGCACGAACACTGAAGCTTTCTTT.

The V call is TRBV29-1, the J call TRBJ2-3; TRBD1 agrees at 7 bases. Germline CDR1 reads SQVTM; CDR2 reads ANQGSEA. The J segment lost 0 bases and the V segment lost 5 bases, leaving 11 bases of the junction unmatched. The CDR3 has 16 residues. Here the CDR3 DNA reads TGCAGCGTTAGAACAACAGGGGTCTCAAGCACAGATACGCAGTATTTT. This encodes CSVRTTGVSSTDTQYF.

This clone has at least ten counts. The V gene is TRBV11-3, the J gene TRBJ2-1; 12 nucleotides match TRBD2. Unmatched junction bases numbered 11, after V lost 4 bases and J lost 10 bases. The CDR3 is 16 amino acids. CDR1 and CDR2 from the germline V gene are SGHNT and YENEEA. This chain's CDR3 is CASSSRTSGTRVEQFF. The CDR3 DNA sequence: TGTGCCAGCAGCTCCCGGACTAGCGGGACCCGGGTGGAGCAGTTCTTC.